This T cell receptor (beta chain) was identified in a study of control samples from healthy donors and cancer patients. Trimming cost V 6 bases and J 6 bases; bases outside gene matches: 9. The germline V gene has CDR1 SGHTA and CDR2 FQGNSA. The CDR3 runs 14 residues. Sequencing was performed with immunoSEQ multiplex PCR; in TCRdb, only in-frame clones are kept and a portion is missing. This table has around 200,000 clones, 85% to 95% appearing once. The receptor comes from a man between 18 and 35 years old in good health. The sequenced sample was blood. The chain employs TRBV7-2 and TRBJ1-1; TRBD1 matches at 8 bases. The CDR3 coding sequence is TGTGCCAGCAGTCGGGACAGGTCCGTCGCTGAAGCTTTCTTT. Translation: CASSRDRSVAEAFF.